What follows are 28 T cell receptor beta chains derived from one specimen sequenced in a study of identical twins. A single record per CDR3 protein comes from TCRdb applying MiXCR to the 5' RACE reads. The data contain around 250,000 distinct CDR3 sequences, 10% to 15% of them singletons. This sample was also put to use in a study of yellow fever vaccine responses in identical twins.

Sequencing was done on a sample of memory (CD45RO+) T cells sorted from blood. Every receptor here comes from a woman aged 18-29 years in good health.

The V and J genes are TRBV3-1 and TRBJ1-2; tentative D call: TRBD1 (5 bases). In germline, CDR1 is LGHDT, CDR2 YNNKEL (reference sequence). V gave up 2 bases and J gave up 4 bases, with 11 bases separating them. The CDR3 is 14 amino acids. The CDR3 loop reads CASSQPGGVYGYTF. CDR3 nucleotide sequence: TGTGCCAGCAGCCAACCCGGGGGGGTCTATGGCTACACCTTC. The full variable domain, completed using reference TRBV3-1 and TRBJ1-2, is DTAVSQTPKYLVTQMGNDKSIKCEQNLGHDTMYWYKQDSKKFLKIMFSYNNKELIINETVPNRFSPKSPDKAHLNLHINSLELGDSAVYFCASSQPGGVYGYTFGSGTRLTVV.

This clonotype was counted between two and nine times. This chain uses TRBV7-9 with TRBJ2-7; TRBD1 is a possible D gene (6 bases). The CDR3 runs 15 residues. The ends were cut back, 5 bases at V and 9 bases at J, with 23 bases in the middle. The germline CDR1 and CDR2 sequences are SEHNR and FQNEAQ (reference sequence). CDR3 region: CASSLGQSVSIVQYF. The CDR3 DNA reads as TGTGCCAGCAGCCTCGGACAGAGTGTATCGATCGTGCAGTACTTC.

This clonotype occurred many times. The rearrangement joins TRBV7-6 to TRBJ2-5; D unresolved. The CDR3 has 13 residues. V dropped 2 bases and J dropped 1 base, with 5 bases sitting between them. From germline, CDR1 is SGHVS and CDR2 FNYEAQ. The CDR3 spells CASSLYSQETQYF. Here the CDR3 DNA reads TGTGCCAGCAGCTTATACAGCCAAGAGACCCAGTACTTC.

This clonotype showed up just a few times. CDR3 region: CASSVSGQPYNEQFF. The CDR3 nucleotides are TGTGCCAGCAGCGTCTCGGGACAACCGTACAATGAGCAGTTCTTC. The chain is built from TRBV9 and TRBJ2-1; a weak D match, TRBD1 (6 bases). This CDR3 region has 15 residues. Germline CDR1 is SGDLS and CDR2 is YYNGEE. Trimming shortened V by 2 bases and J by 4 bases, and 13 bases separated the two germline ends.

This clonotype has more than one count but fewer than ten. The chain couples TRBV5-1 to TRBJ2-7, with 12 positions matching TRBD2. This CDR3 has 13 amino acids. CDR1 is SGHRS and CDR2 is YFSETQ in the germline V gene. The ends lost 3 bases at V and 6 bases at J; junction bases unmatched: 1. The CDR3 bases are TGCGCCAGCAGCTGGACTAGCGGGATCGAGCAGTACTTC. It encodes CASSWTSGIEQYF.

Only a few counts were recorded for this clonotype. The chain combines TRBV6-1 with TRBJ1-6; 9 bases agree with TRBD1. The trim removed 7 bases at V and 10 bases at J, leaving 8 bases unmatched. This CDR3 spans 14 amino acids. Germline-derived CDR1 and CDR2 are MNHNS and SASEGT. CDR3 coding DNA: TGTGCCAGCAAAACAGGGGGCGTAGGATCACCCCTCCACTTT. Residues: CASKTGGVGSPLHF.

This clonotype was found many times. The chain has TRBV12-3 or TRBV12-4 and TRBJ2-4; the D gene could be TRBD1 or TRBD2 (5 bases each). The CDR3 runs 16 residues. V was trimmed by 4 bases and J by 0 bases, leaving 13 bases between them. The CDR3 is CASSSQGPKAKNIQYF. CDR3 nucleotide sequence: TGTGCCAGCAGTTCCCAGGGACCCAAAGCCAAAAACATTCAGTACTTC.

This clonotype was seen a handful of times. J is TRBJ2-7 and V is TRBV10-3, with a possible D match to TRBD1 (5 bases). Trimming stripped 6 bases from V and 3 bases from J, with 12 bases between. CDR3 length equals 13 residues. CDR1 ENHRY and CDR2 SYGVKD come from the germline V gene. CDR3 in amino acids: CAIRDGAYYEQYF. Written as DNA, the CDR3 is TGTGCCATCAGGGATGGGGCTTACTACGAGCAGTACTTC.

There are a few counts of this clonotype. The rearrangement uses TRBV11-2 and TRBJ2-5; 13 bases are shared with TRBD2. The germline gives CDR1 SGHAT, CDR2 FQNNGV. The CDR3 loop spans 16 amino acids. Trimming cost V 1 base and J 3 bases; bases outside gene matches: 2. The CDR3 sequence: CASSLGGTSGKETQYF. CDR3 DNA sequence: TGTGCCAGCAGCTTAGGGGGGACTAGCGGGAAAGAGACCCAGTACTTC. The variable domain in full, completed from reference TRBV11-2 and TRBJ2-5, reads EAGVAQSPRYKIIEKRQSVAFWCNPISGHATLYWYQQILGQGPKLLIQFQNNGVVDDSQLPKDRFSAERLKGVDSTLKIQPAKLEDSAVYLCASSLGGTSGKETQYFGPGTRLLVL.

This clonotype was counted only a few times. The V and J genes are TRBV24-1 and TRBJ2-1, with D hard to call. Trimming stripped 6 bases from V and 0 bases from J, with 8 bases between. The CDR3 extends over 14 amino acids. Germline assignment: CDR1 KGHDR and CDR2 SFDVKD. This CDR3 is CATSPYDSYNEQFF. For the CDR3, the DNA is TGTGCCACCAGTCCCTACGACTCCTACAATGAGCAGTTCTTC.

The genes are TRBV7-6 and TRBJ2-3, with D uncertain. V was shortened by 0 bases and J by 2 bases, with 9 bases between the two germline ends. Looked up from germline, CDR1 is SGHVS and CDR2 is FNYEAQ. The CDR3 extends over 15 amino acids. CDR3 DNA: TGTGCCAGCAGCTTAGCATCCCGCGACACAGATACGCAGTATTTT. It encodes CASSLASRDTDTQYF.

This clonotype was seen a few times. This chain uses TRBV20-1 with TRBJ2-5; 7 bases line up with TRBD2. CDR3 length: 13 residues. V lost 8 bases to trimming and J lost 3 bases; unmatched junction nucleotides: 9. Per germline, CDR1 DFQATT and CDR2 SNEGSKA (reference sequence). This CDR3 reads CSTPSGKKETQYF. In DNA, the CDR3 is TGCAGTACCCCCAGCGGGAAAAAAGAGACCCAGTACTTC.

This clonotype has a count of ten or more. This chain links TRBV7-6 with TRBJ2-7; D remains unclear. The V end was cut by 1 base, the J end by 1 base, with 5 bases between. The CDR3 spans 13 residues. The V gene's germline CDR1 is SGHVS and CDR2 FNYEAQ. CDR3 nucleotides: TGTGCCAGCAGCTTAGTCCAGTCCTACGAGCAGTACTTC. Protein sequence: CASSLVQSYEQYF.

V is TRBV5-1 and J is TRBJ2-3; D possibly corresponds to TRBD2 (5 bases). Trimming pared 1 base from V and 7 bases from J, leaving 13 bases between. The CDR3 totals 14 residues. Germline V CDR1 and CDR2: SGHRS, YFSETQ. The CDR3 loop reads CASSLSFGENTQYF. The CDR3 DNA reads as TGCGCCAGCAGCTTGAGTTTCGGGGAAAATACGCAGTATTTT.

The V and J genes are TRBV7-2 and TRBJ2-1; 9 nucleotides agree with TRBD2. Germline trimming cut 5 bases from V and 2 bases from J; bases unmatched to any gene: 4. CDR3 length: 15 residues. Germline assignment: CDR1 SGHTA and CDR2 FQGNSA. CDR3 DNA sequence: TGTGCCAGCAGCCCCGGGACTAGCACCTACAATGAGCAGTTCTTC. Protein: CASSPGTSTYNEQFF.

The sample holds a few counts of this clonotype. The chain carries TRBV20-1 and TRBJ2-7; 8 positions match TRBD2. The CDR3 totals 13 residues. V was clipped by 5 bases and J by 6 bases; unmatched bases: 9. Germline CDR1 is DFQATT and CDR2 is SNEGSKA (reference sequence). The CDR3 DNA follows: TGCAGTGCTCAAGCGGGAGCCCGACGCGAGCAGTACTTC. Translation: CSAQAGARREQYF.

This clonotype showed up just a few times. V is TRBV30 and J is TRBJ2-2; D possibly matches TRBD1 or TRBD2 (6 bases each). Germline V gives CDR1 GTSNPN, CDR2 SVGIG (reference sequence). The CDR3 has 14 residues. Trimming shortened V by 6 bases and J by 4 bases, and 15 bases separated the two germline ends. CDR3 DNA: TGTGCCTGCCAAGGGGGGCACGGCACCGGGGAGCTGTTTTTT. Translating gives CACQGGHGTGELFF. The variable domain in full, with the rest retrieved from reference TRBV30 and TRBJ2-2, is SQTIHQWPATLVQPVGSPLSLECTVEGTSNPNLYWYRQAAGRGLQLLFYSVGIGQISSEVPQNLSASRPQDRQFILSSKKLLLSDSGFYLCACQGGHGTGELFFGEGSRLTVL.

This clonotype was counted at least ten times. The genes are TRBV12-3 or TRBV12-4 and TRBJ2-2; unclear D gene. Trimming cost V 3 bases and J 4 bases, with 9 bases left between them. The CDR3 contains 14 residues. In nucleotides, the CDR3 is TGTGCCAGCAGTTTTAAGTTAGGCACCGGGGAGCTGTTTTTT. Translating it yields CASSFKLGTGELFF.

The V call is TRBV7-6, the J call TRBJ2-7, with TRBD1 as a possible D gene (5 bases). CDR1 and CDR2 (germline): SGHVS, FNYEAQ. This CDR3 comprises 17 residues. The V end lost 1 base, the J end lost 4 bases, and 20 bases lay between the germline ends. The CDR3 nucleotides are TGTGCCAGCAGCTTAGTCAAGGGGCTCCGTTTTCGGTACGAGCAGTACTTC. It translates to CASSLVKGLRFRYEQYF. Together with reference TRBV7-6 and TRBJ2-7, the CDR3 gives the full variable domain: GAGVSQSPRYKVTKRGQDVALRCDPISGHVSLYWYRQALGQGPEFLTYFNYEAQQDKSGLPNDRFSAERPEGSISTLTIQRTEQRDSAMYRCASSLVKGLRFRYEQYFGPGTRLTVT.

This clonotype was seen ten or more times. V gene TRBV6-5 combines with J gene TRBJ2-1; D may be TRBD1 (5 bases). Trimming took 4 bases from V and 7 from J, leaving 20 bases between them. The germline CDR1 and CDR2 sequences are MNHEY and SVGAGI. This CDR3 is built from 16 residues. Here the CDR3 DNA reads TGTGCCAGCAGTTCCTCGATAGTCAGGGATTTGAATGAGCAGTTCTTC. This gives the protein CASSSSIVRDLNEQFF.

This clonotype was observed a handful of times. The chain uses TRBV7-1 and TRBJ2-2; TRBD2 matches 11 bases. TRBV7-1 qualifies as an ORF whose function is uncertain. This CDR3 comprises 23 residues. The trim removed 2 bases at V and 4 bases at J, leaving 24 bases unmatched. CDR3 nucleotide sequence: TGTGCCAGCAGCTCACAGGCGCATGGGCTAGCGGGGGGCCTTACGGACGCCACCGGGGAGCTGTTTTTT. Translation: CASSSQAHGLAGGLTDATGELFF.

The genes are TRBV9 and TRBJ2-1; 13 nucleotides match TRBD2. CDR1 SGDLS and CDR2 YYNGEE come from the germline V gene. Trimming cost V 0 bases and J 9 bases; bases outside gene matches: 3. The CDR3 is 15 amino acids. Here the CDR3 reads CASSVELAGGGEQFF. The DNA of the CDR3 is TGTGCCAGCAGCGTAGAACTAGCGGGGGGGGGTGAGCAGTTCTTC.

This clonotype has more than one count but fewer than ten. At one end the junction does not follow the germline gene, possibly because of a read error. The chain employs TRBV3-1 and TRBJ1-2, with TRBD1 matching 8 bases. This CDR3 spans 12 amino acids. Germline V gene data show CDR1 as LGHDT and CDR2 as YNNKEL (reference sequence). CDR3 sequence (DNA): TGTGCCAGCAGCCAAGAGAGGGACAGGACCTACTTC. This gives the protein CASSQERDRTYF.

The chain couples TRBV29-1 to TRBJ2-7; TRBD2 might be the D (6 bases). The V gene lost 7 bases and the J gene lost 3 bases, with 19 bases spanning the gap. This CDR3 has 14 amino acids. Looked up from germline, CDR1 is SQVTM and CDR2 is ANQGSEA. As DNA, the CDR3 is TGCAGCGAGGGGCCACTAGCACTACGCTACGAGCAGTACTTC. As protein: CSEGPLALRYEQYF.

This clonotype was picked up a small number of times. Written as DNA, the CDR3 is TGCAGTGCCCAAAAGGACGGTCAGAGCTCCTACGAGCAGTACTTC. Its protein is CSAQKDGQSSYEQYF. The rearrangement links TRBV20-1 to TRBJ2-7; D gene unclear. Per germline, CDR1 DFQATT and CDR2 SNEGSKA (reference sequence). Trimming took off 6 bases at V and 0 bases at J, with 18 bases between the two ends. The CDR3 length is 15 residues.

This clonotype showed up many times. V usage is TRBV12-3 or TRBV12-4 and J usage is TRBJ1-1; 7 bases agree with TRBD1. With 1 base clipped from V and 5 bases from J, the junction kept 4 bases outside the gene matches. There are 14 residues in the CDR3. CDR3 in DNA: TGTGCCAGCAGTTTAGGACAGGGCCGGACTGAAGCTTTCTTT. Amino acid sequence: CASSLGQGRTEAFF.

The CDR3 bases are TGTGCCATCAGTGGGGACAGCCAAGAGACCCAGTACTTC. This codes for CAISGDSQETQYF. V usage is TRBV10-3 and J usage is TRBJ2-5, with 7 bases identical to TRBD1. CDR1 ENHRY and CDR2 SYGVKD come from the germline V gene. The CDR3 runs 13 residues. After removal of 4 bases from V and 1 base from J, the junction contained 0 bases not matched to a gene.

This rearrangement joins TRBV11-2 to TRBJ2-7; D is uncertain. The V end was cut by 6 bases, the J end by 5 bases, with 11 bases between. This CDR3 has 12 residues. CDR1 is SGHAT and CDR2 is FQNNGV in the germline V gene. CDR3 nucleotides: TGTGCCAGCAGTAAGACCGTTGACGAGCAGTACTTC. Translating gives CASSKTVDEQYF.